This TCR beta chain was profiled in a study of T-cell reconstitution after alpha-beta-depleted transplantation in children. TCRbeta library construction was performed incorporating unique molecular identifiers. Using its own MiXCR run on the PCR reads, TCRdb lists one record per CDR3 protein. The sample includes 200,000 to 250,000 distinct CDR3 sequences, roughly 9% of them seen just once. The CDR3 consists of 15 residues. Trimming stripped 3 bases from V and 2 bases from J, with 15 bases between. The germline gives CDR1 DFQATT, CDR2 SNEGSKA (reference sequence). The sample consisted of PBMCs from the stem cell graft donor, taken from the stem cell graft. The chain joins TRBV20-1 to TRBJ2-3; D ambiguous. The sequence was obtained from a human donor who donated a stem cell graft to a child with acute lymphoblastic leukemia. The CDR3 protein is CSASREEWITDTQYF. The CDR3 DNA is TGCAGTGCTAGCCGCGAGGAGTGGATCACAGATACGCAGTATTTT.